This T cell receptor beta chain was found in a study of neurological immune-mediated disorders. The time point was: technical triplicate 3. cDNA synthesis was performed by 5'RACE with 10-nucleotide random UMIs. TCRdb re-analysed the 5' RACE reads in MiXCR, keeping a single row per CDR3 protein. The sample yields over 25,000 distinct CDR3 sequences, about a sixth seen once. General study findings and limits: HTLV-1-associated myelopathy led in TCR clonal expansion, while multiple sclerosis ranked lowest, below healthy controls. Across subjects, no CDR3 amino acid sequence appeared in expanded clones of more than one subject, a finding that suggested private repertoires in all groups.

Within the sample, this clonotype is medium-sized. Its antigen is undetermined. V was clipped by 7 bases and J by 1 base, with 17 bases between them. This CDR3 region has 14 residues. CDR1 is DFQATT, CDR2 SNEGSKA, per germline (reference sequence). The sample taken for sequencing was CD4+ T cells from blood. This TCR was sampled from a female donor with HTLV-1-associated myelopathy (HAM/TSP). V and J are TRBV20-1 and TRBJ2-7, with TRBD2 as a possible D gene (6 bases). In nucleotides, the CDR3 is TGCAGTGTAGCGGCCCCGACAAATTCCTACGAGCAGTACTTC. Translated: CSVAAPTNSYEQYF.